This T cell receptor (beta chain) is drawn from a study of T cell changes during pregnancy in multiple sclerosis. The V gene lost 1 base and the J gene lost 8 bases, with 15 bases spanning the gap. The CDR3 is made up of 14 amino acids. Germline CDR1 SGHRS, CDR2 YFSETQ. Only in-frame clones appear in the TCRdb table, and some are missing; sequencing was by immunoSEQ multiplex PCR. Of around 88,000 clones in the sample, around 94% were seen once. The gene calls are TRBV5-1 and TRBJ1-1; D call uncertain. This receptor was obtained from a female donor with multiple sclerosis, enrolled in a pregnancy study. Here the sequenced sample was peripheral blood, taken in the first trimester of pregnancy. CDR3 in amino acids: CASSLSRASGEAFF. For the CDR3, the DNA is TGCGCCAGCAGCTTGTCAAGGGCGAGCGGGGAAGCTTTCTTT.